Presented here are 23 T cell receptor beta chains from one specimen sequenced in a study of radiation and T cells in renal cell carcinoma. This sample's time point: baseline pretreatment blood. Treatment indicated: 15 Gy SBRT to primary tumor, nephrectomy 4 weeks later. Here immunoSEQ multiplex PCR was the method, and the copy in TCRdb shows in-frame clones only, minus some. Seen here are some 150,000 clones, around nine tenths observed once, and the top ten hold around 11%. Specimen: blood, collected from a patient whose treatment included radiotherapy and nephrectomy. All receptors come from a woman between 50 and 59 years old with renal cell carcinoma.

In its sample, this clone was seen once. V gene TRBV11-2 combines with J gene TRBJ2-7; D may correspond to TRBD1 or TRBD2 (5 bases each). CDR1 is SGHAT and CDR2 is FQNNGV in the germline V gene. The CDR3 is made up of 15 amino acids. The ends were cut back, 6 bases at V and 1 base at J, with 16 bases in the middle. CDR3 bases: TGTGCCAGCAGGGGGACGGGGCCTCATTCCTACGAGCAGTACTTC. This encodes CASRGTGPHSYEQYF.

The gene calls are TRBV28 and TRBJ2-7; tentative D call: TRBD2 (5 bases). Between the trimmed V and J ends, which lost 6 bases and 0 bases, there was a span of 9 bases. Per the germline V gene, CDR1 is MDHEN and CDR2 is SYDVKM. This CDR3 region has 13 residues. CDR3 nucleotide sequence: TGTGCCAGCAGCCTCGGGATCTCCTACGAGCAGTACTTC. Protein sequence: CASSLGISYEQYF.

The chain links TRBV6-5 to TRBJ2-3; D is perhaps TRBD1 (6 bases). CDR3 length equals 14 residues. Germline V gives CDR1 MNHEY, CDR2 SVGAGI. V was cut by 4 bases and J by 0 bases, with 8 bases left in between. CDR3 protein: CASSLTGSTDTQYF. CDR3 coding DNA: TGTGCCAGCAGTTTAACAGGGAGCACAGATACGCAGTATTTT.

Only a few counts were recorded for this clone. This chain links TRBV30 with TRBJ1-5; no firm D call. This CDR3 is built from 13 residues. V was trimmed by 0 bases and J by 6 bases, leaving 9 bases between them. Germline V CDR1 and CDR2: GTSNPN, SVGIG (reference sequence). The CDR3 sequence is CAWSVQDSQPQHF. The CDR3 coding sequence is TGTGCCTGGAGTGTCCAGGATTCTCAGCCCCAGCATTTT.

The chain employs TRBV6-5 and TRBJ1-2; maybe TRBD1 (5 bases). Trimming removed 8 bases at V and 2 bases at J, with 15 bases between. CDR1 is MNHEY and CDR2 is SVGAGI in the germline V gene. The length of the CDR3 is 14 residues. DNA of the CDR3: TGTGCCAGCGGGCCCCCGGGGCGAAACTATGGCTACACCTTC. Amino acids: CASGPPGRNYGYTF.

The chain couples TRBV7-3 to TRBJ2-4, with TRBD2 matching 7 bases. V dropped 4 bases and J dropped 5; count of bases not matched to a gene: 8. Germline V gives CDR1 SGHTA, CDR2 FQGTGA. There are 15 residues in the CDR3. The CDR3 DNA is TGTGCCAGCAGCTGGGGGGGTCCCCGCGAAAACATTCAGTACTTC. Encoded protein: CASSWGGPRENIQYF.

The V call is TRBV6-6, the J call TRBJ2-2, with TRBD1 matching 11 bases. The germline V gene has CDR1 MNHNY and CDR2 SVGAGI (reference sequence). V shed 2 bases, J shed 8 bases, and the junction held 7 bases outside the gene matches. The CDR3 extends over 16 amino acids. The CDR3: CASSYVGQGAFGELFF. The CDR3 nucleotides read TGTGCCAGCAGTTACGTAGGACAGGGGGCATTTGGGGAGCTGTTTTTT.

Notes on this clone: Additional DNA sequences in this sample encode the identical CDR3. This sequence joins TRBV2 and TRBJ2-7, with D hard to call. CDR1 and CDR2 (germline): SNHLY, FYNNEI. Trimming cost V 4 bases and J 9 bases, with 10 bases left between them. The CDR3 covers 11 residues. CDR3 DNA sequence: TGTGCCAGCAGTGCGGGCAGTGGGCAGTACTTC. This translates into CASSAGSGQYF. The full variable domain, completed using reference TRBV2 and TRBJ2-7, is EPEVTQTPSHQVTQMGQEVILRCVPISNHLYFYWYRQILGQKVEFLVSFYNNEISEKSEIFDDQFSVERPDGSNFTLKIRSTKLEDSAMYFCASSAGSGQYFGPGTRLTVT.

V is TRBV29-1 and J is TRBJ1-2, with a possible D match to TRBD1 (5 bases). The V gene's germline CDR1 is SQVTM and CDR2 ANQGSEA. The CDR3 contains 15 residues. Trimming took off 0 bases at V and 8 bases at J, with 19 bases between the two ends. CDR3 protein: CSVEEMAGGVRGYTF. CDR3 nucleotide sequence: TGCAGCGTTGAAGAGATGGCTGGGGGAGTACGAGGCTACACCTTC.

Only one count was recorded for this clone. The chain joins TRBV5-4 to TRBJ1-2; TRBD1 might be the D (5 bases). This CDR3 contains 13 residues. V lost 4 bases to trimming and J lost 3 bases, with 10 bases between them. From germline, CDR1 is SGHNT and CDR2 YYREEE (reference sequence). The CDR3 DNA sequence: TGTGCCAGCAGCCCTGACAGTGACTATGGCTACACCTTC. It specifies CASSPDSDYGYTF.

This chain connects TRBV6-5 to TRBJ1-2; no clear D gene. Trimming removed 6 bases from V and 2 bases from J, with 7 bases in between. Per the germline V gene, CDR1 is MNHEY and CDR2 is SVGAGI. There are 12 residues in the CDR3. This chain's CDR3 is CASREPNYGYTF. The CDR3 DNA reads as TGTGCCAGCAGGGAGCCAAACTATGGCTACACCTTC.

V is TRBV7-2 and J is TRBJ2-7, with a possible D match to TRBD2 (6 bases). CDR3 length: 12 residues. From germline, CDR1 is SGHTA and CDR2 FQGNSA. V dropped 4 bases and J dropped 7 bases, with 11 bases sitting between them. This chain's CDR3 is CASSWGVGEQYF. The CDR3 nucleotides read TGTGCCAGCAGCTGGGGGGTTGGAGAGCAGTACTTC.

This chain links TRBV10-2 with TRBJ2-7; D is undetermined. Germline-derived CDR1 and CDR2 are WSHSY and SAAADI. The CDR3 consists of 13 residues. V was cut by 7 bases and J by 2 bases, with 12 bases left in between. The CDR3 DNA sequence: TGCGCCAGCAACAATATCAGCGCCTACGAGCAGTACTTC. Translation: CASNNISAYEQYF.

This clone has a single count. V gene TRBV6-6 combines with J gene TRBJ1-5; D unresolved. The CDR3 extends over 11 amino acids. V was pared by 10 bases and J by 9 bases, with 13 bases between. Germline-derived CDR1 and CDR2 are MNHNY and SVGAGI (reference sequence). In DNA, the CDR3 is TGTGCCACCGTGAGCCGGGGGCCCCAGCATTTT. As protein: CATVSRGPQHF.

This sequence joins TRBV18 and TRBJ1-1; a weak D match, TRBD1 (5 bases). Trimming removed 1 base from V and 5 bases from J, with 14 bases in between. Germline V lookup: CDR1 KGHSH, CDR2 LQKENI. The CDR3 extends over 15 amino acids. The CDR3 DNA reads TGTGCCAGCTCACCACAGGGCAGGGCTGGAACTGAAGCTTTCTTT. Translating gives CASSPQGRAGTEAFF.

The chain has TRBV7-2 and TRBJ1-6; a possible D gene is TRBD1 (6 bases). This CDR3 is built from 15 residues. Trimming stripped 1 base from V and 14 bases from J, with 18 bases between. Germline V gene data show CDR1 as SGHTA and CDR2 as FQGNSA. CDR3 bases: TGTGCCAGCAGCTTAGACGGACAGATAAATGGGGCCCTCCACTTT. This sequence encodes CASSLDGQINGALHF.

The rearrangement links TRBV4-2 to TRBJ1-1; D may be TRBD1 (6 bases). Germline CDR1 and CDR2: LGHNA and YNFKEQ. This CDR3 has 14 amino acids. The V and J ends lost 3 bases and 5 bases respectively, with 13 bases between them. The CDR3: CASSQLTGATEAFF. CDR3 nucleotides: TGTGCCAGCAGCCAGTTAACGGGGGCTACTGAAGCTTTCTTT.

This clone was seen once. J is TRBJ2-5 and V is TRBV13, with D perhaps TRBD1 (6 bases). CDR1 and CDR2 (germline): PRHDT, FYEKMQ (reference sequence). This CDR3 contains 14 residues. V was shortened by 4 bases and J by 1 base, with 10 bases between the two germline ends. Here the CDR3 reads CASSSRTAQETQYF. CDR3 coding DNA: TGTGCCAGCAGCTCTCGGACAGCCCAAGAGACCCAGTACTTC.

The chain has TRBV7-9 and TRBJ1-1; tentative D call: TRBD1 (5 bases). Germline V gene data show CDR1 as SEHNR and CDR2 as FQNEAQ (reference sequence). V was clipped by 5 bases and J by 4 bases, with 14 bases between them. The CDR3 sequence is 14 residues long. The CDR3 coding sequence is TGTGCCAGCAGCCCGCCCCCAAGGGGCACTGAAGCTTTCTTT. It is translated as CASSPPPRGTEAFF.

The CDR3 bases are TGTGCCAGCAGCGGAGGACAGGGCCCCTCCTACGAGCAGTACTTC. Translation gives CASSGGQGPSYEQYF. V is TRBV7-9 and J is TRBJ2-7; 8 bases line up with TRBD1. The CDR3 length is 15 residues. CDR1 is SEHNR, CDR2 FQNEAQ, per germline (reference sequence). The ends lost 5 bases at V and 0 bases at J; junction bases unmatched: 6.

V usage is TRBV7-2 and J usage is TRBJ1-6; TRBD1 matches 9 bases. Germline V CDR1 and CDR2: SGHTA, FQGNSA. Trimming cost V 4 bases and J 10 bases; bases outside gene matches: 14. This CDR3 region has 17 residues. The CDR3 DNA is TGTGCCAGCAGCTCCCAAATGCCCGGGACAGGGTCCTCACCCCTCCACTTT. This gives the protein CASSSQMPGTGSSPLHF.

The CDR3 region is CASSRGGDGYNEQFF. The CDR3 nucleotides read TGTGCCAGCAGCCGAGGAGGGGACGGATACAATGAGCAGTTCTTC. This sequence joins TRBV6-1 and TRBJ2-1; TRBD2 might be the D (6 bases). The CDR3 spans 15 residues. Trimming shortened V by 6 bases and J by 4 bases, and 16 bases separated the two germline ends. The germline V gene encodes CDR1 MNHNS and CDR2 SASEGT.

The chain has TRBV19 and TRBJ1-5, with unresolved D. The CDR3 length is 15 residues. CDR1 is LNHDA, CDR2 SQIVND, per germline (reference sequence). The V and J ends lost 7 bases and 4 bases respectively, with 17 bases between them. The CDR3 DNA sequence: TGTGCCAGTAATATCTTTCGGGGTGGGAATCAGCCCCAGCATTTT. This encodes CASNIFRGGNQPQHF.